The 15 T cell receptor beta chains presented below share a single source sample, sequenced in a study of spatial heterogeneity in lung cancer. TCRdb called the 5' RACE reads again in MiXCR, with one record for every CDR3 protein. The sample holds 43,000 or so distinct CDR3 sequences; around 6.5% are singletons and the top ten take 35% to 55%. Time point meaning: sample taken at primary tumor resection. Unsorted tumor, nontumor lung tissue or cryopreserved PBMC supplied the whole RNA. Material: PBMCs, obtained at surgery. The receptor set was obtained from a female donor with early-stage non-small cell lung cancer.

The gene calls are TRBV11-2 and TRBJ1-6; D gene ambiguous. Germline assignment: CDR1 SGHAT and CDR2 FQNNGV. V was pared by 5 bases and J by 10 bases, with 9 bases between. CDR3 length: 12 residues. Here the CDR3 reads CASSTPGSPLHF. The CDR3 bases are TGTGCCAGCAGCACCCCCGGCTCACCCCTCCACTTT.

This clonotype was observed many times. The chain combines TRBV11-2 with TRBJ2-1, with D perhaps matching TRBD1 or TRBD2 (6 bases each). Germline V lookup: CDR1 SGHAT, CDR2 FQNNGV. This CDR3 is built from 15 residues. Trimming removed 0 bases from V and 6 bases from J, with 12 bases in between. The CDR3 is CASSLDGGPLNEQFF. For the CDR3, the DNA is TGTGCCAGCAGCTTAGATGGGGGGCCCCTCAATGAGCAGTTCTTC.

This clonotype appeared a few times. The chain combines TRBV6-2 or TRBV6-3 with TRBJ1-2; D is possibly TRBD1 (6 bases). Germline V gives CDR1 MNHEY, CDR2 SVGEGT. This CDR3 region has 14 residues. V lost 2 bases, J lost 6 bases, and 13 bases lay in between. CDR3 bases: TGTGCCAGCAGTTACGGGGGGCGAGGCAATGGCTACACCTTC. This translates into CASSYGGRGNGYTF.

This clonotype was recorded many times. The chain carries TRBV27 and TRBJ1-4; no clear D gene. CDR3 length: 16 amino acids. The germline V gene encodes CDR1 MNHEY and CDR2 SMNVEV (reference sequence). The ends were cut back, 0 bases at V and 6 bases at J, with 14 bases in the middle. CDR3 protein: CASSLSPHNRDEKLFF. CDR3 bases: TGTGCCAGCAGTTTATCACCCCATAACAGAGATGAAAAACTGTTTTTT.

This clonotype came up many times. The CDR3 bases are TGTGCCAGCAGTCTTTTAGCTAACTATGGCTACACCTTC. Amino acid sequence: CASSLLANYGYTF. The chain is built from TRBV12-3 or TRBV12-4 and TRBJ1-2; D is uncertain. With 5 bases removed from V and 0 bases from J, the gap between germline ends came to 7 bases. CDR3 size: 13 residues.

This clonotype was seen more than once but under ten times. For the CDR3, the DNA is TGTGCCAGCAGCTTAGACGTTAACTATGGCTACACCTTC. Amino acid sequence: CASSLDVNYGYTF. The chain couples TRBV7-9 to TRBJ1-2; D unresolved. CDR1 and CDR2 (germline): SEHNR, FQNEAQ (reference sequence). The CDR3 extends over 13 amino acids. V was pared by 1 base and J by 1 base, with 4 bases between.

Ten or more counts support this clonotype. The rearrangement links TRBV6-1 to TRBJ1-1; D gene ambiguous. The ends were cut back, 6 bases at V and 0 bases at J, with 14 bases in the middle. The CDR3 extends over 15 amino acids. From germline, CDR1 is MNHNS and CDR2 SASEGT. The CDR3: CASRAPQAMNTEAFF. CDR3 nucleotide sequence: TGTGCCAGCAGGGCCCCCCAGGCGATGAACACTGAAGCTTTCTTT.

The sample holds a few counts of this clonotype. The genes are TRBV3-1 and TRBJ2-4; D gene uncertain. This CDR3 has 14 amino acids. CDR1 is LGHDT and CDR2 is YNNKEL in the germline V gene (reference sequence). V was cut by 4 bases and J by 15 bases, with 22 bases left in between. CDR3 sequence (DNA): TGTGCCAGCAGCCCCCTAACCGGGTCAGGAGTGCGGTACTTC. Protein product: CASSPLTGSGVRYF.

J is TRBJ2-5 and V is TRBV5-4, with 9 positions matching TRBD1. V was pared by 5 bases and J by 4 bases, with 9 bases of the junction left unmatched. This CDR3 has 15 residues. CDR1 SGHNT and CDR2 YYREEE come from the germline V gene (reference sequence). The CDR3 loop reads CASSPEGDRVETQYF. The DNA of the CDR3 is TGTGCCAGCAGTCCCGAGGGGGACAGGGTAGAGACCCAGTACTTC.

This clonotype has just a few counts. The DNA of the CDR3 is TGTGCCAGCAGCTTAGGGGCTGAGCAGTTCTTC. As protein: CASSLGAEQFF. The chain employs TRBV7-9 and TRBJ2-1, with D unresolved. Per the germline V gene, CDR1 is SEHNR and CDR2 is FQNEAQ (reference sequence). The CDR3 length is 11 residues. Trimming took 1 base from V and 9 from J, leaving 4 bases between them.

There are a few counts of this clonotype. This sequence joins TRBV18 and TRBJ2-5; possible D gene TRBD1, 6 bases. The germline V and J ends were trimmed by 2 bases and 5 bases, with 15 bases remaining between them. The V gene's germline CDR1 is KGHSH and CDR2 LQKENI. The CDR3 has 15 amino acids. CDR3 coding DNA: TGTGCCAGCTCACCAGCGAACAGGGTGGGGGAGACCCAGTACTTC. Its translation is CASSPANRVGETQYF.

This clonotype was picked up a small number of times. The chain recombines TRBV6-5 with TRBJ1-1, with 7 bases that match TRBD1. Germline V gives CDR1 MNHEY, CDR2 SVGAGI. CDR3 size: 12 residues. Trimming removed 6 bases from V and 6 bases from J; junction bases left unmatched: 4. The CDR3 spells CASSRGAAEAFF. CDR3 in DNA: TGTGCCAGCAGCAGGGGGGCGGCTGAAGCTTTCTTT.

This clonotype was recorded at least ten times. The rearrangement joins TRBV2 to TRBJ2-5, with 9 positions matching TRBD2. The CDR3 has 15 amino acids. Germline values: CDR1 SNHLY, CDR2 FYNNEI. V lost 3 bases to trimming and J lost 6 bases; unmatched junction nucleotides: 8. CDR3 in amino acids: CASSDVRSGGKTQYF. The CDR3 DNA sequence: TGTGCCAGCAGTGACGTGCGTAGCGGGGGAAAGACCCAGTACTTC.

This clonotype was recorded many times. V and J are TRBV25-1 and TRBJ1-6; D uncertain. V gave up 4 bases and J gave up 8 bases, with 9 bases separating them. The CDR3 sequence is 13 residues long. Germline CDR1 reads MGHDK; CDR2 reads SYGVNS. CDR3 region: CASSGLGYSPLHF. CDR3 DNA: TGTGCCAGCAGTGGCCTTGGTTATTCACCCCTCCACTTT.

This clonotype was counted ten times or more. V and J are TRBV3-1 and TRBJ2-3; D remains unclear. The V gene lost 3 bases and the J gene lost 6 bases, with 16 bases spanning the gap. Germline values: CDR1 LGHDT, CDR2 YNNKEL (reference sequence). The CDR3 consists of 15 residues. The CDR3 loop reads CASSHLRAVSDTQYF. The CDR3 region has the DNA TGTGCCAGCAGCCATCTTAGGGCGGTATCGGATACGCAGTATTTT.